Below are 24 T cell receptor beta chains sequenced from a single sample in a study of somatic mutations in cytotoxic T cells in rheumatoid arthritis. The method was immunoSEQ multiplex PCR; TCRdb's version includes in-frame clones alone and lacks a portion of them. The data contain about 7,000 clones, about 75% of them singletons. The sample consisted of CD8+ T cells sorted from blood. These receptors were collected from an adult with rheumatoid arthritis.

J is TRBJ2-7 and V is TRBV28; 8 bases fit TRBD1. The germline gives CDR1 MDHEN, CDR2 SYDVKM. CDR3 length equals 15 residues. Losses at the gene ends were 6 bases for V and 3 bases for J; bases not matched to a gene: 10. This CDR3 reads CASSPPTGASYEQYF. The CDR3 region has the DNA TGTGCCAGCAGCCCGCCGACAGGGGCAAGCTACGAGCAGTACTTC.

This chain links TRBV11-2 with TRBJ2-1; 11 bases map to TRBD2. The CDR3 contains 15 residues. The V and J ends lost 4 bases and 10 bases, in that order; junction bases with no gene match: 9. Germline assignment: CDR1 SGHAT and CDR2 FQNNGV. The CDR3 nucleotides read TGTGCCAGCAGCTGGAGGGCTAGCGGGGGGCCCGAGCAGTTCTTC. Its translation is CASSWRASGGPEQFF.

The sample holds one count of this clone. The chain recombines TRBV5-1 with TRBJ2-5, with D perhaps assigned TRBD1 or TRBD2 (6 bases each). V was clipped by 6 bases and J by 2 bases, with 14 bases between them. The CDR3 length is 14 residues. Germline-derived CDR1 and CDR2 are SGHRS and YFSETQ. CDR3 sequence (DNA): TGCGCCAGCACCAAAGGGGGGCAACAAGAGACCCAGTACTTC. As protein: CASTKGGQQETQYF.

This clone came up once. The V gene is TRBV10-3, the J gene TRBJ2-7; possible D gene TRBD1, 5 bases. The CDR3 sequence is 14 residues long. With 7 bases removed from V and 0 bases from J, the gap between germline ends came to 13 bases. Germline V lookup: CDR1 ENHRY, CDR2 SYGVKD. The CDR3 DNA reads TGTGCCATCAAGGTTCGTGACAGCTCCTACGAGCAGTACTTC. This translates into CAIKVRDSSYEQYF.

The gene calls are TRBV28 and TRBJ2-3, with TRBD2 as a possible D gene (7 bases). From germline, CDR1 is MDHEN and CDR2 SYDVKM. Trimming removed 2 bases from V and 2 bases from J, with 11 bases in between. The length of the CDR3 is 15 residues. The DNA of the CDR3 is TGTGCCAGCAGTTTAGGGAGGGGGGTCACAGATACGCAGTATTTT. This codes for CASSLGRGVTDTQYF.

This sequence joins TRBV28 and TRBJ2-3; D is tentatively TRBD1 or TRBD2 (5 bases each). The CDR3 has 15 residues. Germline V gene lookup returns CDR1 MDHEN and CDR2 SYDVKM. V lost 3 bases and J lost 2, with 12 bases in between. The CDR3 DNA reads TGTGCCAGCAGTTTCTCTGGGGGAATCACAGATACGCAGTATTTT. Translation: CASSFSGGITDTQYF.

The chain is built from TRBV4-1 and TRBJ2-2; D possibly corresponds to TRBD2 (5 bases). Trimming took 1 base from V and 1 from J, leaving 10 bases between them. The CDR3 is 16 residues long. Germline V gene data show CDR1 as MGHRA and CDR2 as YSYEKL. CDR3 DNA sequence: TGCGCCAGCAGCCAAGGGAGCGGCGTGAACACCGGGGAGCTGTTTTTT. Translation gives CASSQGSGVNTGELFF.

This clone was found a few times. The chain has TRBV9 and TRBJ2-7; D remains ambiguous. V was shortened by 4 bases and J by 4 bases, with 9 bases between the two germline ends. Germline V gives CDR1 SGDLS, CDR2 YYNGEE. The CDR3 totals 12 residues. For the CDR3, the DNA is TGTGCCAGCAGCTTGGACGGATACGAGCAGTACTTC. Its translation: CASSLDGYEQYF.

This chain links TRBV7-9 with TRBJ2-7, with TRBD1 as a possible D gene (5 bases). Germline CDR1 is SEHNR and CDR2 is FQNEAQ (reference sequence). Trimming removed 1 base from V and 3 bases from J, with 7 bases in between. CDR3 size: 13 residues. The CDR3 spells CASSLVGHYEQYF. In DNA form, the CDR3 reads TGTGCCAGCAGCTTAGTGGGGCACTACGAGCAGTACTTC. Drawing the rest from reference TRBV7-9 and TRBJ2-7, the complete variable domain is DTGVSQNPRHKITKRGQNVTFRCDPISEHNRLYWYRQTLGQGPEFLTYFQNEAQLEKSRLLSDRFSAERPKGSFSTLEIQRTEQGDSAMYLCASSLVGHYEQYFGPGTRLTVT.

The rearrangement joins TRBV6-7 to TRBJ2-6; weak D call: TRBD2 (5 bases). TRBV6-7 counts as an open reading frame of uncertain function. Trimming took 8 bases from V and 3 from J, leaving 20 bases between them. The CDR3 length is 17 residues. The CDR3 DNA follows: TGTGCCAGCGCCCAGAGAGGGTTATTGCTTGGGGCCAACGTCCTGACTTTC. Its translation: CASAQRGLLLGANVLTF.

The V gene is TRBV6-1, the J gene TRBJ2-2; D is uncertain. With 2 bases removed from V and 0 bases from J, the gap between germline ends came to 7 bases. In germline, CDR1 is MNHNS, CDR2 SASEGT. The CDR3 consists of 15 residues. CDR3 in DNA: TGTGCCAGCAGTGAACGAATCTCGAACACCGGGGAGCTGTTTTTT. Amino acids: CASSERISNTGELFF.

The chain recombines TRBV6-1 with TRBJ1-5; unclear D gene. Per the germline V gene, CDR1 is MNHNS and CDR2 is SASEGT. Trimming pared 2 bases from V and 1 base from J, leaving 12 bases between. The CDR3 is 16 residues long. The CDR3, as DNA: TGTGCCAGCAGTGAACTCCCGGACGGGAGCAATCAGCCCCAGCATTTT. It yields the protein CASSELPDGSNQPQHF.

The sample holds a few counts of this clone. This chain connects TRBV11-2 to TRBJ1-1; D unclear. V dropped 10 bases and J dropped 2 bases, with 2 bases sitting between them. The CDR3 is 9 amino acids. Germline V gene sequence: CDR1 SGHAT, CDR2 FQNNGV. CDR3 DNA sequence: TGTGCCACCAACACTGAAGCTTTCTTT. This translates into CATNTEAFF.

This chain joins TRBV28 and TRBJ1-6; 7 bases line up with TRBD1. With 8 bases clipped from V and 10 bases from J, the junction kept 5 bases outside the gene matches. The germline V gene encodes CDR1 MDHEN and CDR2 SYDVKM. CDR3 length equals 12 residues. The CDR3 protein is CASRDSNSPLHF. The CDR3 DNA reads as TGTGCCAGCCGGGACAGCAACTCACCCCTCCACTTT.

This chain joins TRBV27 and TRBJ2-2; no definite D call. V was clipped by 8 bases and J by 1 base, with 8 bases between them. The CDR3 consists of 13 residues. The germline V gene has CDR1 MNHEY and CDR2 SMNVEV (reference sequence). This CDR3 reads CASRLLNTGELFF. Here the CDR3 DNA reads TGTGCCAGCCGACTGCTGAACACCGGGGAGCTGTTTTTT.

This clone is medium-sized. The genes are TRBV19 and TRBJ2-1, with 10 bases identical to TRBD2. V lost 8 bases, J lost 5 bases, and 6 bases stayed unmatched. Per germline, CDR1 LNHDA and CDR2 SQIVND (reference sequence). The CDR3 is made up of 14 amino acids. In DNA form, the CDR3 reads TGTGCCAGTTATACTAGCGGGGCGAACAATGAGCAGTTCTTC. Protein product: CASYTSGANNEQFF.

The J gene is TRBJ1-2, the V gene TRBV4-3; D is perhaps TRBD1 (5 bases). The CDR3 contains 14 residues. CDR1 and CDR2 (germline): LGHNA, YSLEER. The V end lost 4 bases, the J end lost 3 bases, and 12 bases lay between the germline ends. Written as DNA, the CDR3 is TGCGCCAGCAGCCGAGGGACCGGGGACTATGGCTACACCTTC. Translating gives CASSRGTGDYGYTF.

This clone was detected a few times. The V call is TRBV11-2, the J call TRBJ2-7, with 7 positions matching TRBD1. Germline lookup yields CDR1 SGHAT and CDR2 FQNNGV. J gave up 2 bases and V 3 bases, and 1 base lay outside the gene matches. This CDR3 is built from 13 residues. CDR3 sequence (DNA): TGTGCCAGCAGCTTGGGACAGCCCTACGAGCAGTACTTC. This sequence encodes CASSLGQPYEQYF.

V is TRBV6-1 and J is TRBJ2-7, with D hard to call. Trimming took off 2 bases at V and 4 bases at J, with 6 bases between the two ends. Germline CDR1 is MNHNS and CDR2 is SASEGT. This CDR3 has 12 residues. Written as DNA, the CDR3 is TGTGCCAGCAGTGAAATGCGGTACGAGCAGTACTTC. It is translated as CASSEMRYEQYF.

The chain is built from TRBV4-3 and TRBJ2-7, with D perhaps TRBD1 (5 bases). There are 14 residues in the CDR3. Per germline, CDR1 LGHNA and CDR2 YSLEER. V shed 4 bases and J shed 3 bases, with 13 bases lying between them. In nucleotides, the CDR3 is TGCGCCAGCAGCCCGGCCAGGGCGATCTACGAGCAGTACTTC. Its translation is CASSPARAIYEQYF.

This sequence joins TRBV28 and TRBJ1-5; maybe TRBD1 (5 bases). Germline CDR1 reads MDHEN; CDR2 reads SYDVKM. The CDR3 covers 14 residues. V was pared by 6 bases and J by 3 bases, with 12 bases between. The CDR3 loop is CASSLGVNNQPQHF. The CDR3 DNA is TGTGCCAGCAGCCTGGGGGTTAACAATCAGCCCCAGCATTTT.

This rearrangement joins TRBV4-1 to TRBJ2-7; D perhaps matches TRBD2 (5 bases). The CDR3 has 14 amino acids. Trimming took off 1 base at V and 6 bases at J, with 13 bases between the two ends. The germline V gene has CDR1 MGHRA and CDR2 YSYEKL. The CDR3 is CASSQGPGYGEQYF. In nucleotides, the CDR3 is TGCGCCAGCAGCCAAGGGCCGGGGTATGGCGAGCAGTACTTC.

The J gene is TRBJ2-3, the V gene TRBV5-4; D is unclear. This CDR3 is built from 16 residues. Germline CDR1 and CDR2: SGHNT and YYREEE (reference sequence). The V end was cut by 2 bases, the J end by 2 bases, with 15 bases between. CDR3 loop: CASSFKGSTYTDTQYF. DNA for the CDR3: TGTGCCAGCAGCTTCAAGGGTTCTACCTACACAGATACGCAGTATTTT.

For this clone: Distinct nucleotide sequences in the sample also encode this CDR3. The CDR3 sequence is CASSLEYSGTGVYSYEQYF. CDR3 nucleotide sequence: TGCGCCAGCAGCTTGGAGTATTCCGGGACAGGGGTTTACTCCTACGAGCAGTACTTC. This sequence joins TRBV5-1 and TRBJ2-7; 10 nucleotides match TRBD1. The junction had 12 bases not matched to a gene; V was cut back by 0 bases and J by 0 bases. CDR1 and CDR2 from the germline V gene are SGHRS and YFSETQ. There are 19 residues in the CDR3.